This T cell receptor beta chain was retrieved from a study of T cell responses to AZD1222 COVID-19 vaccine. Profiled with immunoSEQ multiplex PCR; TCRdb holds only in-frame clones, not every one. The sample includes around 84,000 clones, approximately 88% of them seen just once. CDR1 is MNHEY and CDR2 is SVGAGI in the germline V gene. The V segment lost 5 bases and the J segment 0 bases; nucleotides outside the gene matches: 4. CDR3 length: 15 amino acids. The sequencing used peripheral blood, collected on day 0 of AZD1222 vaccination. The chain couples TRBV6-5 to TRBJ2-1; 7 bases are shared with TRBD1. The sequence was obtained from an adult in good health. CDR3 amino acids: CASSRQGFSYNEQFF. CDR3 sequence (DNA): TGTGCCAGCAGTAGACAGGGATTCTCCTACAATGAGCAGTTCTTC.